The next 19 T cell receptor beta chains were all read from a single sample in a study of regulatory T cells in long-lasting Graves disease. Stated time point: newly diagnosed GD, antithyroid drugs for less than 3 months. PBMC-derived RNA was used for the TCR library. Investigators prepared the TCR beta libraries by applying iRepertoire HTBI primers and Arm-PCR of CDR3 regions. TCRdb fed the multiplex PCR reads into MiXCR, producing one record per CDR3 protein. The data show 530,000 or so distinct CDR3 sequences, about 15% seen once. Another study also made use of these data, one on T cells in Graves' hyperthyroidism and ophthalmopathy.

This material consisted of peripheral blood mononuclear cells (PBMCs), taken at new diagnosis, from a patient treated with antithyroid drugs. These receptors originate from a man between 18 and 35 years old with Graves disease.

Notes on this clonotype: It is unclear where the CDR3 begins or ends on the DNA, so no DNA is shown, and the CDR3 is as TCRdb lists it. CDR3 protein: CASSFWGIRRRAGELFF. This rearrangement joins TRBV11-2 to TRBJ2-2; the table assigns TRBD1, which was not confirmed against the DNA. Germline V gene data show CDR1 as SGHAT and CDR2 as FQNNGV. The CDR3 sequence runs 17 residues, both termini included.

The chain combines TRBV5-1 with TRBJ2-3; TRBD1 matches 7 bases. V was clipped by 7 bases and J by 2 bases; unmatched bases: 31. The CDR3 spans 22 residues. Germline V gene lookup returns CDR1 SGHRS and CDR2 YFSETQ. CDR3 nucleotides: TGCGCCAGCCGCCAAAAAGACCCCTTGGGACAAATGGGACAGAGATACACAGATACGCAGTATTTT. Amino acids: CASRQKDPLGQMGQRYTDTQYF.

Many counts were recorded for this clonotype. This chain joins TRBV7-2 and TRBJ1-5; unclear D gene. Trimming shortened V by 1 base and J by 0 bases, and 10 bases separated the two germline ends. The CDR3 extends over 16 amino acids. Per germline, CDR1 SGHTA and CDR2 FQGNSA. The chain's CDR3 is CASSLVATYSNQPQHF. The CDR3 DNA sequence: TGTGCCAGCAGCTTAGTGGCAACCTATAGCAATCAGCCCCAGCATTTT.

This clonotype was seen more than once but under ten times. The V gene is TRBV6-1, the J gene TRBJ1-5, with TRBD1 matching over 7 bases. CDR3 length equals 14 residues. CDR1 is MNHNS and CDR2 is SASEGT in the germline V gene. The J segment lost 6 bases and the V segment lost 5 bases, leaving 7 bases of the junction unmatched. The chain's CDR3 is CASSIDRVSQPQHF. The CDR3 DNA sequence: TGTGCCAGCAGTATCGACAGGGTCAGTCAGCCCCAGCATTTT.

This chain links TRBV11-2 with TRBJ1-2; 9 bases match TRBD1. V was pared by 5 bases and J by 6 bases, with 7 bases of the junction left unmatched. CDR1 and CDR2 (germline): SGHAT, FQNNGV. CDR3 size: 14 residues. The CDR3 region is CASSPGTGWHGYTF. The CDR3 nucleotides are TGTGCCAGCAGCCCCGGGACAGGGTGGCATGGCTACACCTTC.

Worth noting for this clonotype: A much larger clone is a single base away; this may be a read error. This chain uses TRBV30 with TRBJ1-1; a weak D match, TRBD1 (6 bases). The V end was cut by 2 bases, the J end by 7 bases, with 14 bases between. The CDR3 runs 13 residues. Germline loops: CDR1 GTSNPN, CDR2 SVGIG (reference sequence). CDR3 DNA: TGTGCCTGGAGTCTGGTGGCAGGGGTTGAAGCTTTCTTT. Translating it yields CAWSLVAGVEAFF.

This clonotype was observed at least ten times. The genes are TRBV7-9 and TRBJ2-2, with 7 positions matching TRBD1. J lost 4 bases, V lost 5 bases, and 10 bases had no gene match. In germline, CDR1 is SEHNR, CDR2 FQNEAQ (reference sequence). The CDR3 length is 16 residues. CDR3 nucleotide sequence: TGTGCCAGCAGCCAAGGGAACAGGGGCATCACCGGGGAGCTGTTTTTT. It codes for CASSQGNRGITGELFF.

The V call is TRBV27, the J call TRBJ2-7; 7 nucleotides align to TRBD1. This CDR3 has 15 residues. V dropped 0 bases and J dropped 3; count of bases not matched to a gene: 5. CDR1 and CDR2 (germline): MNHEY, SMNVEV (reference sequence). The CDR3 DNA sequence: TGTGCCAGCAGTTTATCCGTTACAGGGGTCTACGAGCAGTACTTC. This gives the protein CASSLSVTGVYEQYF.

There are many counts of this clonotype. The chain recombines TRBV7-8 with TRBJ2-3; TRBD2 matches at 14 bases. The junction had 5 bases not matched to a gene; V was cut back by 2 bases and J by 4 bases. Germline V lookup: CDR1 SGHVS, CDR2 FQNEAQ. The CDR3 is made up of 17 amino acids. CDR3 coding DNA: TGTGCCAGCAGCTTAAGGGGACTAGCGGGAGCCCCAGATACGCAGTATTTT. Translation gives CASSLRGLAGAPDTQYF.

Many counts were recorded for this clonotype. This chain links TRBV12-3 or TRBV12-4 with TRBJ2-3; D possibly corresponds to TRBD2 (6 bases). The CDR3 totals 14 residues. V lost 3 bases and J 9 bases, leaving 16 bases between the germline ends. The CDR3 reads CASSFRASGGTQYF. In DNA, the CDR3 is TGTGCCAGCAGTTTTCGGGCCTCTGGGGGGACGCAGTATTTT.

This clonotype was picked up many times. The rearrangement uses TRBV28 and TRBJ2-7, with D tentatively TRBD1 (7 bases). Germline values: CDR1 MDHEN, CDR2 SYDVKM. Trimming left V 6 bases short and J 3 bases short, with 21 bases between. CDR3 size: 16 residues. DNA for the CDR3: TGTGCCAGCAGCTCAGGGGGGACAGAACTTTACTACGAGCAGTACTTC. This sequence encodes CASSSGGTELYYEQYF.

This clonotype was detected only a few times. Possible read error: a much larger clone is one base away. The J gene is TRBJ2-3, the V gene TRBV12-3 or TRBV12-4; D is possibly TRBD2 (7 bases). Trimming left V 6 bases short and J 8 bases short, with 21 bases between. The CDR3 spans 15 residues. The CDR3 loop is CASRRTAGMVGTQYF. The CDR3 nucleotides are TGTGCCAGCAGGAGGACAGCGGGAATGGTGGGTACGCAGTATTTT.

Ten or more counts support this clonotype. The chain uses TRBV10-3 and TRBJ2-2; D uncertain. The CDR3 covers 15 residues. V lost 2 bases and J 3 bases, leaving 10 bases between the germline ends. The V gene's germline CDR1 is ENHRY and CDR2 SYGVKD. In DNA, the CDR3 is TGTGCCATCAGTGAGAATGGGCGTCACACCGGGGAGCTGTTTTTT. As protein: CAISENGRHTGELFF.

The table lists this clonotype with many counts. This chain joins TRBV2 and TRBJ2-3, with 10 positions matching TRBD2. The V gene's germline CDR1 is SNHLY and CDR2 FYNNEI. V lost 5 bases and J lost 7; bases outside the gene matches: 6. The CDR3 sequence is 14 residues long. The chain's CDR3 is CASSPLAGANTQYF. The CDR3 DNA reads as TGTGCCAGCAGTCCTCTAGCGGGAGCGAATACGCAGTATTTT.

This clonotype was counted between two and nine times. The chain links TRBV20-1 to TRBJ2-1, with 7 bases lining up with TRBD1. The J segment lost 4 bases and the V segment lost 0 bases, leaving 6 bases of the junction unmatched. This CDR3 contains 15 residues. Per germline, CDR1 DFQATT and CDR2 SNEGSKA (reference sequence). The CDR3 protein is CSARDTGVWYNEQFF. The CDR3 nucleotides are TGCAGTGCTAGAGATACAGGGGTTTGGTACAATGAGCAGTTCTTC.

V usage is TRBV10-2 and J usage is TRBJ1-2; perhaps TRBD1 as D (5 bases). Germline CDR1 and CDR2: WSHSY and SAAADI. V lost 2 bases and J 8 bases, leaving 12 bases between the germline ends. This CDR3 comprises 13 residues. Here the CDR3 DNA reads TGCGCCAGCAGTGAGATGGGGGTTAAAGGCTACACCTTC. Translating gives CASSEMGVKGYTF.

This clonotype was seen at least ten times. The V call is TRBV11-3, the J call TRBJ2-3; D remains ambiguous. The CDR3 is 13 residues long. V lost 2 bases to trimming and J lost 6 bases, with 9 bases between them. From germline, CDR1 is SGHNT and CDR2 YENEEA. The CDR3 DNA sequence: TGTGCCAGCAGCTTAAGTCTCGCTGATACGCAGTATTTT. It encodes CASSLSLADTQYF.

The rearrangement uses TRBV7-3 and TRBJ2-1, with TRBD2 matching 8 bases. Germline values: CDR1 SGHTA, CDR2 FQGTGA. The CDR3 is 15 amino acids. V shed 0 bases, J shed 4 bases, and the junction held 2 bases outside the gene matches. CDR3 nucleotide sequence: TGTGCCAGCAGCTTAACACTAGCGGAATACAATGAGCAGTTCTTC. Translating gives CASSLTLAEYNEQFF.

This clonotype has more than one count but fewer than ten. V and J are TRBV4-2 and TRBJ2-3, with 10 bases aligning to TRBD2. CDR1 LGHNA and CDR2 YNFKEQ come from the germline V gene. CDR3 size: 18 residues. V was clipped by 1 base and J by 7 bases; unmatched bases: 14. CDR3 sequence (DNA): TGTGCCAGCAGCCAAGGCTCGGCGGGGGCTAGCGGGAGACATACGCAGTATTTT. Residues: CASSQGSAGASGRHTQYF.